A single T cell receptor (beta chain) is shown here with its context. Enrolled during active infection, Seattle patients were then followed longitudinally. V lost 2 bases, J lost 6 bases, and 15 bases lay in between. This CDR3 contains 15 residues. Germline V gene sequence: CDR1 LGHDT, CDR2 YNNKEL (reference sequence). TCRdb's table, derived via immunoSEQ multiplex PCR, lists solely in-frame clones and lacks some. The sample shows under 250,000 clones, roughly 88% of them seen only once. These data are taken from a study of blood T cell repertoires in COVID-19. This chain uses TRBV3-1 (or the pseudogene TRBV3-2) with TRBJ2-3; D may be TRBD1 (6 bases). This TCR was recovered from a woman of 80 years or more with COVID-19, enrolled during active disease. The sequenced sample was peripheral blood. Here the CDR3 DNA reads TGTGCCAGCAGCCAAAGGGACATCAACGTGGATACGCAGTATTTT. Its translation: CASSQRDINVDTQYF.